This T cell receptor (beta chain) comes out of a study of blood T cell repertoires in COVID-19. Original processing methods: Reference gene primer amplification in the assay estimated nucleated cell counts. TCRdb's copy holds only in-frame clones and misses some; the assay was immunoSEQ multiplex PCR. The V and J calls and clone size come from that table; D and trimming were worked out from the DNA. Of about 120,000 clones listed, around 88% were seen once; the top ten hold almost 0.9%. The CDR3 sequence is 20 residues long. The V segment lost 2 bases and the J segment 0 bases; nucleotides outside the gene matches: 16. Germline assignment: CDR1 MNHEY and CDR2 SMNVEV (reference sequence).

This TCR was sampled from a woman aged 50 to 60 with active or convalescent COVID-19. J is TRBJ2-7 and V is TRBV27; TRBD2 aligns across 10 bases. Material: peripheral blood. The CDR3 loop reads CASSLTRVGFLAGVSYEQYF. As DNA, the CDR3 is TGTGCCAGCAGTTTAACCCGGGTAGGCTTTCTAGCGGGAGTCTCCTACGAGCAGTACTTC.